The 17 T cell receptor beta chains below come from one sample, sequenced in a study of shared T cell receptors in the human thymus. TCRdb keeps only in-frame clones here, not all; method: immunoSEQ multiplex PCR. Of about 500,000 clones listed, around 78% were seen once; the top ten hold roughly 0.013%. These data also featured in a second study, about human thymus T cells.

Sequencing was performed on thymocytes. Receptors were obtained from a boy less than two years old with a congenital heart defect.

This sequence joins TRBV6-1 and TRBJ2-3, with 10 bases identical to TRBD2. V was clipped by 4 bases and J by 6 bases; unmatched bases: 1. The germline CDR1 and CDR2 sequences are MNHNS and SASEGT. This CDR3 is 13 amino acids long. CDR3 coding DNA: TGTGCCAGCAGTGTTAGCGGGAGGGATACGCAGTATTTT. This codes for CASSVSGRDTQYF.

V usage is TRBV30 and J usage is TRBJ2-2; 7 bases are shared with TRBD2. After removal of 4 bases from V and 5 bases from J, the junction contained 10 bases not matched to a gene. Germline V gives CDR1 GTSNPN, CDR2 SVGIG (reference sequence). This CDR3 comprises 15 residues. This CDR3 reads CAWTPTSEETGELFF. CDR3 coding DNA: TGTGCCTGGACCCCTACTAGCGAGGAGACCGGGGAGCTGTTTTTT.

The chain carries TRBV7-2 and TRBJ2-7; TRBD1 is a possible D gene (5 bases). CDR3 size: 14 residues. Germline assignment: CDR1 SGHTA and CDR2 FQGNSA. V was cut by 0 bases and J by 2 bases, with 8 bases left in between. CDR3 sequence: CASSLAAGTYEQYF. In DNA, the CDR3 is TGTGCCAGCAGCTTAGCAGCAGGGACCTACGAGCAGTACTTC.

The rearrangement links TRBV11-3 to TRBJ2-7, with 14 bases that match TRBD2. V lost 5 bases, J lost 3 bases, and 12 bases stayed unmatched. The CDR3 has 18 amino acids. Germline loops: CDR1 SGHNT, CDR2 YENEEA. CDR3 DNA: TGTGCCAGCAGCGGCGGGACTAGCGGGAGCAGGTTGGGCTACGAGCAGTACTTC. This translates into CASSGGTSGSRLGYEQYF.

The table lists this clone with a count of one. CDR3 DNA: TGTGCCAGCAGCCCGACGGAGGGACTAGCCAAAAACATTCAGTACTTC. Translated, it gives CASSPTEGLAKNIQYF. This rearrangement joins TRBV7-3 to TRBJ2-4; maybe TRBD2 (6 bases). Germline V gives CDR1 SGHTA, CDR2 FQGTGA. The CDR3 extends over 16 amino acids. V lost 5 bases and J lost 0, with 14 bases in between. Using reference TRBV7-3 and TRBJ2-4 for the parts outside the CDR3, the full variable domain is GAGVSQTPSNKVTEKGKYVELRCDPISGHTALYWYRQSLGQGPEFLIYFQGTGAADDSGLPNDRFFAVRPEGSVSTLKIQRTERGDSAVYLCASSPTEGLAKNIQYFGAGTRLSVL.

V is TRBV9 and J is TRBJ2-1; D might be TRBD2 (6 bases). This CDR3 has 13 amino acids. Germline V gives CDR1 SGDLS, CDR2 YYNGEE. Trimming removed 3 bases from V and 10 bases from J, with 14 bases in between. CDR3 sequence: CASSATTSSEQFF. The CDR3 coding sequence is TGTGCCAGCAGCGCAACGACTAGTTCGGAGCAGTTCTTC.

There are a few counts of this clone. The chain carries TRBV4-1 and TRBJ1-2, with TRBD1 identical over 7 bases. Germline loops: CDR1 MGHRA, CDR2 YSYEKL. Trimming took 4 bases from V and 4 from J; bases not matched to a gene: 15. The CDR3 is 17 residues long. CDR3 in amino acids: CASSPPWQGEPFYGYTF. Written as DNA, the CDR3 is TGCGCCAGCAGCCCACCTTGGCAGGGGGAGCCTTTCTATGGCTACACCTTC.

This clone was counted between two and nine times. The chain couples TRBV5-1 to TRBJ1-1; 10 nucleotides align to TRBD1. The CDR3 runs to 15 residues. The junction had 5 bases not matched to a gene; V was cut back by 3 bases and J by 3 bases. Germline V gives CDR1 SGHRS, CDR2 YFSETQ. CDR3 nucleotide sequence: TGCGCCAGCAGCTATGGACAGGGGGAGGACACTGAAGCTTTCTTT. Protein sequence: CASSYGQGEDTEAFF.

This clone occurred a few times. The V and J genes are TRBV15 and TRBJ2-3; 7 nucleotides match TRBD2. This CDR3 has 18 amino acids. J was trimmed by 2 bases and V by 6 bases; bases with no gene match: 17. Germline CDR1 LNHNV, CDR2 YYDKDF (reference sequence). CDR3: CATRVSLLASKHTDTQYF. DNA for the CDR3: TGTGCCACCAGGGTGTCCCTACTAGCGTCGAAACACACAGATACGCAGTATTTT.

This chain connects TRBV5-1 to TRBJ1-1, with D possibly TRBD1 on 5 matching bases. V was shortened by 0 bases and J by 4 bases, with 10 bases between the two germline ends. The CDR3 is made up of 14 amino acids. Germline values: CDR1 SGHRS, CDR2 YFSETQ. The CDR3 region has the DNA TGCGCCAGCAGCTTGGGTGGGAGGGGCACTGAAGCTTTCTTT. This codes for CASSLGGRGTEAFF.

The chain links TRBV20-1 to TRBJ1-3; D remains unclear. The V end lost 6 bases, the J end lost 8 bases, and 11 bases lay between the germline ends. CDR1 and CDR2 (germline): DFQATT, SNEGSKA (reference sequence). This CDR3 spans 11 amino acids. The CDR3 region has the DNA TGCAGTGCACGTACACCGCACACCATATATTTT. As protein: CSARTPHTIYF.

This clone has only one observation. The rearrangement uses TRBV15 and TRBJ2-2, with D possibly TRBD2 on 6 matching bases. The ends were cut back, 1 base at V and 3 bases at J, with 9 bases in the middle. Germline CDR1 reads LNHNV; CDR2 reads YYDKDF (reference sequence). There are 15 residues in the CDR3. The CDR3 region is CATSRARLDTGELFF. The DNA for the CDR3 is TGTGCCACCAGCAGAGCCCGACTAGACACCGGGGAGCTGTTTTTT.

V usage is TRBV6-1 and J usage is TRBJ2-1, with D perhaps TRBD1 (6 bases). The CDR3 consists of 11 residues. Germline V gene lookup returns CDR1 MNHNS and CDR2 SASEGT. V shed 7 bases and J shed 8 bases, with 9 bases lying between them. In nucleotides, the CDR3 is TGTGCCAGCACAGGGGTCGATGAGCAGTTCTTC. Its translation is CASTGVDEQFF.

This chain connects TRBV30 to TRBJ2-3, with 9 bases aligning to TRBD2. This CDR3 has 15 amino acids. V was clipped by 5 bases and J by 3 bases; unmatched bases: 9. Per the germline V gene, CDR1 is GTSNPN and CDR2 is SVGIG (reference sequence). The CDR3 loop is CAWYLAGEETDTQYF. In DNA form, the CDR3 reads TGTGCCTGGTACTTAGCGGGAGAAGAAACAGATACGCAGTATTTT.

The V call is TRBV4-3, the J call TRBJ2-1; the match to TRBD2 covers 9 bases. The ends lost 1 base at V and 4 bases at J; junction bases unmatched: 11. CDR1 is LGHNA and CDR2 is YSLEER in the germline V gene. The CDR3 runs 18 residues. CDR3 amino acids: CASSQAPRAGGTYNEQFF. CDR3 nucleotide sequence: TGCGCCAGCAGCCAAGCCCCCCGGGCGGGAGGGACTTACAATGAGCAGTTCTTC.

This chain links TRBV19 with TRBJ2-7; possibly TRBD2 for D (5 bases). Trimming took off 4 bases at V and 11 bases at J, with 15 bases between the two ends. Germline lookup yields CDR1 LNHDA and CDR2 SQIVND (reference sequence). CDR3 length equals 12 residues. The CDR3 DNA is TGTGCCAGTAGTAAGGGTCTAACGGGGAAGTACTTC. This encodes CASSKGLTGKYF.

The rearrangement links TRBV5-4 to TRBJ2-7; tentatively, D is TRBD2 (6 bases). The CDR3 covers 15 residues. V lost 4 bases, J lost 0 bases, and 14 bases lay in between. Germline-derived CDR1 and CDR2 are SGHNT and YYREEE (reference sequence). The CDR3 here is CASSIIADSSYEQYF. In DNA form, the CDR3 reads TGTGCCAGCAGCATAATAGCGGATAGCTCCTACGAGCAGTACTTC.